This T cell receptor (beta chain) stems from a study of OX40 agonist ivuxolimab in advanced cancers. Study in general: Males comprised around four fifths of the group, whose mean age was approximately 61 years (range 23 to 79). Partial response was recorded in three patients: one hepatocellular carcinoma and two cutaneous melanoma cases.

Study-wide points: At 0.1 to 3.0 mg/kg and by week 6, clonal expansion occurred in CD4+ and CD8+ blood T cells. In the 0.1-3.0 mg/kg groups, partial responders showed among the lowest expansion.

Between the trimmed V and J ends, which lost 5 bases and 3 bases, there was a span of 12 bases. Germline V gene lookup returns CDR1 MNHNY and CDR2 SVGAGI (reference sequence). The CDR3 totals 14 residues. About this clone itself: Its specificity is unknown.

The protocol was immunoSEQ multiplex PCR, while the TCRdb copy is restricted to in-frame clones and leaves out a portion. The sample comprises over 85,000 clones, approximately 81% of which are singletons, and 1% to 1.3% rests with the top ten. V usage is TRBV6-6 and J usage is TRBJ2-3; D call uncertain. The sequence came from an adult with an advanced solid tumor such as melanoma, head and neck, liver or kidney cancer. The input for sequencing was CD4+ or CD8+ T cells sorted from blood, taken in a trial of the OX40 agonist ivuxolimab. As DNA, the CDR3 is TGTGCCAGCAGTCCCGGGTCAAGAACAGATACGCAGTATTTT. This encodes CASSPGSRTDTQYF.